Given below is one T cell receptor beta chain in context. What it binds is unknown. The sample comes from a study of shared clonotypes between healthy human individuals. On the study more broadly: Each donor had three CD4 naive, three CD4 memory, two CD8 naive and one CD8 memory plate. Study-wide results and caveats: Genetic and exposure-history diversity was limited by the few donors.

The germline V and J ends were trimmed by 2 bases and 1 base, with 9 bases remaining between them. The CDR3 is 14 residues long. The germline CDR1 and CDR2 sequences are MNHNS and SASEGT. The authors' processing: Filtering differed because ImmunoSEQ produced junction-only sequences that carried no quality scores. Clones were read by immunoSEQ multiplex PCR, and TCRdb kept only the in-frame ones, dropping some. That table supplies the V and J calls and clone size; D and trimming were determined from the DNA. The sample has 850,000 to 1,200,000 clones, more than 65% seen once. V is TRBV6-1 and J is TRBJ2-7; weak D call: TRBD2 (6 bases). This clonotype was obtained from a man younger than 30 in good health. The specimen sequenced was memory CD4+ T cells sorted from blood. As for subset: CD45RA-negative fraction. In nucleotides, the CDR3 is TGTGCCAGCAGTGAATGGAGGGGTTCCTACGAGCAGTACTTC. Residues: CASSEWRGSYEQYF.